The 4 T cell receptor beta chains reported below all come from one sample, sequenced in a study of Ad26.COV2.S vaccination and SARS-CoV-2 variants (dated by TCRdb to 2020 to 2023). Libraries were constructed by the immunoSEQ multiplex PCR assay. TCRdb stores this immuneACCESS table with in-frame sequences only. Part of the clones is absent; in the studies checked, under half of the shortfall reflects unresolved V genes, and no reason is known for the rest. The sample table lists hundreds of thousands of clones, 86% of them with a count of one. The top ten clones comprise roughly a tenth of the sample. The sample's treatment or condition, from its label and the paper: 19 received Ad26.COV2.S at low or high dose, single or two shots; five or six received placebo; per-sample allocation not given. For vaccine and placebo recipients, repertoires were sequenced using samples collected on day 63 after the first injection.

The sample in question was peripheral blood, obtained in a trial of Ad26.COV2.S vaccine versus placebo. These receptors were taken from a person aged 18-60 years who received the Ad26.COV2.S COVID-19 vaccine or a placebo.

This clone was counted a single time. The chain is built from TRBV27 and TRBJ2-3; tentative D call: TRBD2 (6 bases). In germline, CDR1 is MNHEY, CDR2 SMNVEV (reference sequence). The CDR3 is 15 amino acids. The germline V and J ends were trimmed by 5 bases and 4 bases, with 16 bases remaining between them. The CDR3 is CASSPSGVGSDTQYF. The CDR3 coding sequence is TGTGCCAGCAGTCCCTCGGGAGTTGGGTCAGATACGCAGTATTTT.

The CDR3 DNA is TGTGCCAGCTACACTCCGGCGGGAGGGCCAAAAGAGCAGTACTTC. It codes for CASYTPAGGPKEQYF. The V and J genes are TRBV28 and TRBJ2-7, with 9 nucleotides matching TRBD2. This CDR3 contains 15 residues. Germline CDR1 MDHEN, CDR2 SYDVKM. V shed 8 bases, J shed 7 bases, and the junction held 15 bases outside the gene matches. The entire variable domain, with the rest obtained from reference TRBV28 and TRBJ2-7, is as follows: DVKVTQSSRYLVKRTGEKVFLECVQDMDHENMFWYRQDPGLGLRLIYFSYDVKMKEKGDIPEGYSVSREKKERFSLILESASTNQTSMYLCASYTPAGGPKEQYFGPGTRLTVT.

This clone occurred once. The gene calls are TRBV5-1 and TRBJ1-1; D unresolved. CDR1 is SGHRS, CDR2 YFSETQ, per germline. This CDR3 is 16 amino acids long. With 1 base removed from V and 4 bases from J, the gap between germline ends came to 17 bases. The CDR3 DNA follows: TGCGCCAGCAGCTTGTTTATCTCCCGGGAGAGCACTGAAGCTTTCTTT. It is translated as CASSLFISRESTEAFF.

CDR3 loop: CASSDTLDRALWGEQFF. As DNA, the CDR3 is TGCGCCAGCAGTGACACCTTGGACAGGGCCCTTTGGGGTGAGCAGTTCTTC. The rearrangement links TRBV10-2 to TRBJ2-1; 8 bases map to TRBD1. This CDR3 is built from 17 residues. The germline V gene encodes CDR1 WSHSY and CDR2 SAAADI. V was clipped by 3 bases and J by 9 bases; unmatched bases: 16.